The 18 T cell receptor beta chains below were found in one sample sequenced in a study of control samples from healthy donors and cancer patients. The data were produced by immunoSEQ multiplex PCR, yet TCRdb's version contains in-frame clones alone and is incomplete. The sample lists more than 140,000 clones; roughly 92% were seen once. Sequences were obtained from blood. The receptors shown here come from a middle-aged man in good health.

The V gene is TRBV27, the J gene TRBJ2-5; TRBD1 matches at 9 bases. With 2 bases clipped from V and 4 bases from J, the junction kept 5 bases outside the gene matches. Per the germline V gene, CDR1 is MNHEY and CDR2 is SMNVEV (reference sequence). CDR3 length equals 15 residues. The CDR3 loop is CASSLRDRARETQYF. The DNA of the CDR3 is TGTGCCAGCAGTTTAAGGGACAGGGCGAGAGAGACCCAGTACTTC.

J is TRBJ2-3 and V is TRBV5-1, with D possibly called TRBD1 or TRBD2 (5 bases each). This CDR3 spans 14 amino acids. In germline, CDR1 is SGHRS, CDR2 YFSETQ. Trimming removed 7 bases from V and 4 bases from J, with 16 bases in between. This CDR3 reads CASVGTGGPDTQYF. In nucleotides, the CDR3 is TGCGCCAGCGTCGGGACGGGTGGGCCAGATACGCAGTATTTT.

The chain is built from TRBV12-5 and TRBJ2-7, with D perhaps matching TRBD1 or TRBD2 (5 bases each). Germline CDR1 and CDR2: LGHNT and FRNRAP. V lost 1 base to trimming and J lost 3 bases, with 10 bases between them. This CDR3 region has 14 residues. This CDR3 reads CASGLGQGVYEQYF. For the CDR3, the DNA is TGTGCTAGTGGTTTGGGCCAGGGAGTCTACGAGCAGTACTTC.

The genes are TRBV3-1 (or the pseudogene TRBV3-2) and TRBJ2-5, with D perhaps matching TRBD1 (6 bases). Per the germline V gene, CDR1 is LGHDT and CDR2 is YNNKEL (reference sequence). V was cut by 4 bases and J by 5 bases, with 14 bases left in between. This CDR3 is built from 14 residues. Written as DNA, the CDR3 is TGTGCCAGCAGCCTCTCCGGGACACTGGAGACCCAGTACTTC. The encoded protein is CASSLSGTLETQYF.

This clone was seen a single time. In nucleotides, the CDR3 is TGTGCCATCAGTGTAGGGGACGGACCTCAGCATTTT. It yields the protein CAISVGDGPQHF. The chain uses TRBV10-3 and TRBJ1-5; TRBD1 is a possible D gene (5 bases). Germline values: CDR1 ENHRY, CDR2 SYGVKD. With 4 bases removed from V and 13 bases from J, the gap between germline ends came to 14 bases. The CDR3 extends over 12 amino acids.

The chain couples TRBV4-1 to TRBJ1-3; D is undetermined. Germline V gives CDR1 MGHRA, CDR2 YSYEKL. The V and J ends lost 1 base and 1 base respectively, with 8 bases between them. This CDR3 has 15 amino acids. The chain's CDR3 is CASSQGLRSGNTIYF. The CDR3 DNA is TGCGCCAGCAGCCAAGGACTGCGTTCTGGAAACACCATATATTTT.

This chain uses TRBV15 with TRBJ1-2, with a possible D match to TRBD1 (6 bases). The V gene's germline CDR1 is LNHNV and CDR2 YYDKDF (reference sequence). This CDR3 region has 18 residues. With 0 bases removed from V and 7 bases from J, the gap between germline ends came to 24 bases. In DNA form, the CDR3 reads TGTGCCACCAGCAGAGAAATGCAGGGGAGTTTTTCATTTGGTGGCTACACCTTC. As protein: CATSREMQGSFSFGGYTF.

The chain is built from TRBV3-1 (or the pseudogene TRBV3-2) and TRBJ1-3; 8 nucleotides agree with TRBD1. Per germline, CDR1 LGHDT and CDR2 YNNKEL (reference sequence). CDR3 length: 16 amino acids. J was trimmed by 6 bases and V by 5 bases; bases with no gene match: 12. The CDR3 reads CASSSYDRGRENTIYF. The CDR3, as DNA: TGTGCCAGCAGCTCTTACGACAGGGGTCGAGAAAACACCATATATTTT.

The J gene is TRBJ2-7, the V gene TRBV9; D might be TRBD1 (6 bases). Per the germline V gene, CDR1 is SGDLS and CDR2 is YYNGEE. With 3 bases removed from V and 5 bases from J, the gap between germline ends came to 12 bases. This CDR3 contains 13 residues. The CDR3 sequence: CASSETGVHEQYF. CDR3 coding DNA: TGTGCCAGCAGCGAGACAGGAGTCCACGAGCAGTACTTC.

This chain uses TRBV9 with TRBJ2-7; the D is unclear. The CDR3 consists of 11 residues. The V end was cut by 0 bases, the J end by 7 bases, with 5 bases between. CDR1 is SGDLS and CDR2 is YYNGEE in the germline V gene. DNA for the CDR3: TGTGCCAGCAGCGTAGTGTTTGAGCAGTACTTC. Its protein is CASSVVFEQYF.

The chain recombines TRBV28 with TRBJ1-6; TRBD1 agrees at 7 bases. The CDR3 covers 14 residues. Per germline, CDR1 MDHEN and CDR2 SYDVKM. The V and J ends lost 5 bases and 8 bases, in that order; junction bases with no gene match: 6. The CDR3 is CASSREGAYSPLHF. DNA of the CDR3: TGTGCCAGCAGTCGAGAGGGGGCATATTCACCCCTCCACTTT.

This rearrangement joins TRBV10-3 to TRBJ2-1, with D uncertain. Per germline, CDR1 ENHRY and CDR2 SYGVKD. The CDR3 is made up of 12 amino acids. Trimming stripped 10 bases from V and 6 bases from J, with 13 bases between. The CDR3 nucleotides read TGTGCCACCCGAAAGGAGCTCAATGAGCAGTTCTTC. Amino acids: CATRKELNEQFF.

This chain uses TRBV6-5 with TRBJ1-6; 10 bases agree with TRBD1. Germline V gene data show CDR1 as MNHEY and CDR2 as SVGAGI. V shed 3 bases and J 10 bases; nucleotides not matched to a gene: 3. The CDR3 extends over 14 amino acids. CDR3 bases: TGTGCCAGCAGTTATGGGACAGGGGACTCACCCCTCCACTTT. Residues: CASSYGTGDSPLHF.

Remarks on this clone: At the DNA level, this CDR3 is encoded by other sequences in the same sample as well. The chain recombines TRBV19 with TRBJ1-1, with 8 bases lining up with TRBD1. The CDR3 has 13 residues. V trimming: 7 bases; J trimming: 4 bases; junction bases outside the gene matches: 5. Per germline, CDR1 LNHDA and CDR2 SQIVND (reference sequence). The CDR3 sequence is CASTQGARTEAFF. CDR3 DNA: TGTGCCAGTACCCAGGGGGCCCGCACTGAAGCTTTCTTT.

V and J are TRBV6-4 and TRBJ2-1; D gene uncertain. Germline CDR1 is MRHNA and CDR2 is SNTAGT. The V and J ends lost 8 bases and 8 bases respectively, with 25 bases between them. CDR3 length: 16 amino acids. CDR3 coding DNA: TGTGCCAGCCCTAATGGTGAGTATCGGGCGACGGATGAGCAGTTCTTC. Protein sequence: CASPNGEYRATDEQFF.

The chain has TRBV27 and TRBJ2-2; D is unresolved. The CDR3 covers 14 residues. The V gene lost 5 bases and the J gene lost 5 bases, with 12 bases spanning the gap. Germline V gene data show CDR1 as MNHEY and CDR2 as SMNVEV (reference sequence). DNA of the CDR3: TGTGCCAGCAGTCTCCCAGTACCAACCGGGGAGCTGTTTTTT. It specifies CASSLPVPTGELFF.

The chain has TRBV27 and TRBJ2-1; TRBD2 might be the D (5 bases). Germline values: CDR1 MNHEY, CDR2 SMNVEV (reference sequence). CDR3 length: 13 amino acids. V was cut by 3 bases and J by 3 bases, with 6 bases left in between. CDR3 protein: CASSLRVYNEQFF. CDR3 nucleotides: TGTGCCAGCAGTTTGAGGGTCTACAATGAGCAGTTCTTC.

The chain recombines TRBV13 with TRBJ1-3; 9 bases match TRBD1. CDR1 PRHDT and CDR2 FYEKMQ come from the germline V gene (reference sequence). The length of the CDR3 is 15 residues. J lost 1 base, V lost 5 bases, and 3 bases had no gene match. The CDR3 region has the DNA TGTGCCAGCAGCGGGGACAGGGTATCTGGAAACACCATATATTTT. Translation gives CASSGDRVSGNTIYF.